Each of the 20 T cell receptor beta chains below was sequenced from the same sample in a study of blood T cell repertoires in COVID-19. The data were produced by immunoSEQ multiplex PCR, yet TCRdb's version contains in-frame clones alone and is incomplete. This table has some 140,000 clones, about 90% appearing once. The specimen sequenced was peripheral blood. The receptors here all came from a man aged 50 to 60 with acute or convalescent COVID-19.

DNA for the CDR3: TGTGCCAGCAGCTCCCACATGGAGGGAAAACTGTTTTTT. Protein product: CASSSHMEGKLFF. The chain links TRBV12-3 or TRBV12-4 to TRBJ1-4, with no clear D. Trimming removed 6 bases from V and 10 bases from J, with 15 bases in between. The CDR3 contains 13 residues.

This clone was detected only a few times. The V call is TRBV7-2, the J call TRBJ1-2; D remains unclear. V dropped 1 base and J dropped 4 bases, with 16 bases sitting between them. The CDR3 consists of 16 residues. CDR1 is SGHTA, CDR2 FQGNSA, per germline. Here the CDR3 DNA reads TGTGCCAGCAGCTTAGATTCGCAAATCCGAGCCTATGGCTACACCTTC. Protein sequence: CASSLDSQIRAYGYTF. The variable domain in full, with the rest retrieved from reference TRBV7-2 and TRBJ1-2, is GAGVSQSPSNKVTEKGKDVELRCDPISGHTALYWYRQSLGQGLEFLIYFQGNSAPDKSGLPSDRFSAERTGGSVSTLTIQRTQQEDSAVYLCASSLDSQIRAYGYTFGSGTRLTVV.

The chain has TRBV15 and TRBJ2-5; D perhaps matches TRBD1 (6 bases). The germline V gene has CDR1 LNHNV and CDR2 YYDKDF (reference sequence). Trimming left V 0 bases short and J 4 bases short, with 18 bases between. This CDR3 has 17 amino acids. Here the CDR3 DNA reads TGTGCCACCAGCAGAGATTCGGTAGGGGGTCATGCAGAGACCCAGTACTTC. Protein sequence: CATSRDSVGGHAETQYF.

The V and J genes are TRBV28 and TRBJ2-7; D perhaps matches TRBD2 (5 bases). Germline assignment: CDR1 MDHEN and CDR2 SYDVKM. The CDR3 spans 13 residues. The V end was cut by 5 bases, the J end by 3 bases, with 11 bases between. The CDR3 sequence: CASSPGELYEQYF. As DNA, the CDR3 is TGTGCCAGCAGTCCTGGGGAGCTCTACGAGCAGTACTTC.

The V call is TRBV30, the J call TRBJ2-7; 10 nucleotides align to TRBD1. V dropped 4 bases and J dropped 0; count of bases not matched to a gene: 9. The germline gives CDR1 GTSNPN, CDR2 SVGIG (reference sequence). The CDR3 is 16 amino acids. The CDR3 DNA is TGTGCCTGGAATGGACAGGGGGGGGGTTCCTCCTACGAGCAGTACTTC. This gives the protein CAWNGQGGGSSYEQYF.

The gene calls are TRBV4-1 and TRBJ1-6; perhaps TRBD1 as D (5 bases). Deletions cut 3 bases from V and 5 bases from J, with 14 bases between. This CDR3 is 16 amino acids long. Germline CDR1 MGHRA, CDR2 YSYEKL. The CDR3 nucleotides read TGCGCCAGCAGCCACCCCATCAGGGCCAATAATTCACCCCTCCACTTT. Translation gives CASSHPIRANNSPLHF.

The rearrangement uses TRBV6-6 and TRBJ1-1, with 9 bases that match TRBD1. The V and J ends lost 2 bases and 2 bases, in that order; junction bases with no gene match: 6. CDR3 size: 16 residues. Germline CDR1 and CDR2: MNHNY and SVGAGI (reference sequence). The CDR3 region is CASSYPPGQGNTEAFF. CDR3 coding DNA: TGTGCCAGCAGTTACCCTCCGGGACAGGGAAACACTGAAGCTTTCTTT.

This chain links TRBV18 with TRBJ2-2; no clear D. CDR1 and CDR2 from the germline V gene are KGHSH and LQKENI. The CDR3 sequence is 14 residues long. V shed 0 bases and J shed 4 bases, with 6 bases lying between them. The CDR3 region is CASSPPASTGELFF. In DNA form, the CDR3 reads TGTGCCAGCTCACCACCGGCCTCCACCGGGGAGCTGTTTTTT.

This chain links TRBV6-5 with TRBJ2-3; D gene unclear. The CDR3 covers 13 residues. The V and J ends lost 6 bases and 4 bases respectively, with 11 bases between them. Germline-derived CDR1 and CDR2 are MNHEY and SVGAGI. As DNA, the CDR3 is TGTGCCAGCAGGCCCCAGTTCCCAGATACGCAGTATTTT. Amino acid sequence: CASRPQFPDTQYF.

The chain recombines TRBV10-2 with TRBJ2-7; a weak D match, TRBD2 (6 bases). The CDR3 consists of 15 residues. With 4 bases removed from V and 5 bases from J, the gap between germline ends came to 18 bases. The germline gives CDR1 WSHSY, CDR2 SAAADI. CDR3 nucleotide sequence: TGCGCCAGCAGTGGGTCAGGGAGGAGGGATGACGAGCAGTACGTC. Residues: CASSGSGRRDDEQYV.

V usage is TRBV7-2 and J usage is TRBJ2-7; tentatively, D is TRBD2 (7 bases). This CDR3 has 14 residues. Trimming took off 5 bases at V and 7 bases at J, with 18 bases between the two ends. The germline V gene has CDR1 SGHTA and CDR2 FQGNSA. CDR3 nucleotide sequence: TGTGCCAGCAGCGGTAGCGGACTAGGGGGGGAGCAGTACTTC. Translated, it gives CASSGSGLGGEQYF.

The chain joins TRBV7-3 to TRBJ2-1; 8 bases map to TRBD2. The CDR3 is 14 residues long. The germline CDR1 and CDR2 sequences are SGHTA and FQGTGA. With V trimmed by 4 bases and J by 2 bases, 1 base remained unmatched. This CDR3 is CASSSTSAYNEQFF. Here the CDR3 DNA reads TGTGCCAGCAGCTCGACTAGCGCCTACAATGAGCAGTTCTTC. Looking up the rest from reference TRBV7-3 and TRBJ2-1 gives the full variable domain: GAGVSQTPSNKVTEKGKYVELRCDPISGHTALYWYRQSLGQGPEFLIYFQGTGAADDSGLPNDRFFAVRPEGSVSTLKIQRTERGDSAVYLCASSSTSAYNEQFFGPGTRLTVL.

The chain carries TRBV6-5 and TRBJ1-2; D call uncertain. The CDR3 contains 10 residues. Germline CDR1 reads MNHEY; CDR2 reads SVGAGI. Trimming shortened V by 8 bases and J by 4 bases, and 5 bases separated the two germline ends. The CDR3 loop is CASLFYGYTF. The CDR3 nucleotides read TGTGCCAGCCTTTTCTATGGCTACACCTTC.

The chain combines TRBV2 with TRBJ2-7; 8 nucleotides agree with TRBD1. Trimming at V came to 3 bases and at J to 2 bases, leaving 6 bases not matched to a gene. The CDR3 has 15 residues. The germline gives CDR1 SNHLY, CDR2 FYNNEI. The chain's CDR3 is CASSDPGQVTYEQYF. CDR3 sequence (DNA): TGTGCCAGCAGTGACCCGGGACAGGTGACCTACGAGCAGTACTTC.

The gene calls are TRBV5-1 and TRBJ2-1, with D possibly matching TRBD2 (5 bases). CDR3 length: 15 amino acids. Trimming took 0 bases from V and 7 from J, leaving 14 bases between them. From germline, CDR1 is SGHRS and CDR2 YFSETQ. As DNA, the CDR3 is TGCGCCAGCAGCTTGGAAGTGGGAGCTATTAATGAGCAGTTCTTC. It codes for CASSLEVGAINEQFF.

Points on this clone: One end of the junction fails to match germline, which may point to a read error. The J gene is TRBJ2-5, the V gene TRBV7-7; 10 positions agree with TRBD2. CDR1 is SSHAT and CDR2 is FNYEAQ in the germline V gene (reference sequence). The CDR3 runs to 18 residues. CDR3 DNA: TGTGCTAGCAGCTTAGGAGTGTCCAGCGGGGGGGACGGAGAGACCCAGTACTTC. It encodes CASSLGVSSGGDGETQYF.

This sequence joins TRBV28 and TRBJ1-2, with 8 bases identical to TRBD1. CDR1 is MDHEN and CDR2 is SYDVKM in the germline V gene. This CDR3 has 16 amino acids. Trimming cost V 6 bases and J 2 bases; bases outside gene matches: 11. In DNA form, the CDR3 reads TGTGCCAGCAGCCCCCCTGGGGACAGGCAAAACTATGGCTACACCTTC. Amino acids: CASSPPGDRQNYGYTF.

The chain has TRBV28 and TRBJ2-7; D perhaps matches TRBD2 (7 bases). Germline lookup yields CDR1 MDHEN and CDR2 SYDVKM. The CDR3 runs to 15 residues. V lost 2 bases and J lost 3, with 14 bases in between. CDR3 amino acids: CASSLRGGLNYEQYF. For the CDR3, the DNA is TGTGCCAGCAGTTTAAGAGGGGGACTAAACTACGAGCAGTACTTC.

This chain uses TRBV10-2 with TRBJ2-1, with 9 nucleotides matching TRBD2. CDR1 is WSHSY, CDR2 SAAADI, per germline. The CDR3 runs 16 residues. Trimming removed 7 bases from V and 6 bases from J; junction bases left unmatched: 13. This CDR3 is CASTGAELAGSNEQFF. CDR3 coding DNA: TGCGCCAGCACTGGGGCTGAGCTAGCGGGAAGCAATGAGCAGTTCTTC.

V is TRBV28 and J is TRBJ2-1; a weak D match, TRBD1 (5 bases). The V end lost 6 bases, the J end lost 5 bases, and 17 bases lay between the germline ends. CDR1 is MDHEN and CDR2 is SYDVKM in the germline V gene. This CDR3 is 15 amino acids long. For the CDR3, the DNA is TGTGCCAGCAGATTACAGGTGCCCGTGAACAATGAGCAGTTCTTC. Translating gives CASRLQVPVNNEQFF.